This T cell receptor (beta chain) was retrieved from a study of identical twins (dated by TCRdb to between 2015 and 2016). Study-level background: To test whether fetal clonotypes persist, this study deep-sequenced TCR alpha and beta repertoires from monozygotic twins, from unrelated adults of various ages, and from cord blood. Replicate twin experiments were performed at different times using different library preparation protocols to rule out contamination. General conclusions and limits of the study: Compared with coincidental sharing between unrelated individuals, out-of-frame TCR alpha sequences shared between twins had an excess of sequences with low generation probability. Because the same donors could not be followed over many years, conclusions were based on cross-sectional statistical analysis. Excess twin sharing in beta out-of-frame sequences was weaker because fewer shared sequences lowered the signal-to-noise ratio. Abundant cord blood beta clonotypes carried fewer insertions; young adult naive repertoires showed a weaker similar trend, while memory repertoires showed none. In monozygotic twins, out-of-frame TCR alpha sharing was systematically underestimated by recombination models, although the models agreed with sharing between unrelated individuals. Zero-insertion analyses could be partly confounded by invariant T cells such as MAIT and iNKT, although diverse VJ usage argued against such confounding for most clonotypes.

The germline V gene specifies MNHNS as CDR1 and SASEGT as CDR2. A distance of 11 bases separates the germline ends of V and J, which lose 2 bases and 4 bases respectively. The CDR3 spans 14 residues, from the cysteine through the phenylalanine. The sequence is cut down to CDR3 DNA, 42 bases in frame from base 1. Only healthy Caucasian donors were included. The twin cohort comprised three pairs of female monozygotic twins, all aged about 18 to 29 years. Positive isolation kits from Invitrogen were used to isolate CD4+ and CD8+ T cell populations. Libraries were constructed by 5' RACE. Sequencing instrument: Illumina HiSeq 2000. A universal primer binding site was introduced by template switching, and a unique molecular identifier was present in the final cDNA, enabling accurate counting of TCR cDNA molecules. Specific primers in the conserved constant-segment region were used to synthesize first-strand cDNA for TCR alpha and beta chains. Each cDNA library was double barcoded, with a SMART-Mk sample barcode plus Illumina barcodes, to control for contamination. Two successive PCR steps introduced TruSeq adapter sequences along with Illumina sample barcodes. The TCR alpha and beta cDNA libraries were sequenced on the Illumina HiSeq platform using custom primers. Processing in the source paper ran as follows. MiGEC was used to process raw reads and extract unique molecular identifiers, and MiXCR was used to find CDR3 positions. For each individual, recombination models were inferred using an EM algorithm with the repgenHMM and IGoR tools. Shared clonotypes were analyzed with the tcR package in R, and sharing was normalized by the product of cloneset sizes. To study raw recombination without the effects of thymic and clonal selection, out-of-frame nonproductive sequences were analyzed. Through fastp at Q25 and MiXCR, TCRdb rebuilt clones from the public reads, retaining in-frame beta chains. Each entry is one CDR3 protein sequence, shown with its most common DNA and genes. TCRdb's processing, not the authors' own work, is the source of the V and J calls. This sample comprises roughly 280,000 distinct CDR3 sequences, nearly 9.5% of them detected only once. The ten largest clones represent about 7.1% of the sample.

Concerning this clonotype: No antigen is known for it. One base away there is no much larger clone; base qualities are not given.

These data were likewise used in another study, on yellow fever vaccine responses in identical twins. From the second report: According to the authors, in identical twins the way T cells responded to vaccination appeared partly convergent and partly personalized. In the study, vaccine-responding T cell clones were precisely tracked in identical twins.

Rearrangement joined TRBV6-1 to TRBJ1-1; the D gene is unclear. What was sequenced was CD8+ T cells sorted from blood. The sequence derives from a woman between 18 and 30 years old in good health. Read as DNA, the sequence is TGTGCCAGCAGTGAATTCCTACTGGGCACTGAAGCTTTCTTT. Its translation is CASSEFLLGTEAFF.